What follows describes a single TCR beta chain. Method: immunoSEQ multiplex PCR; TCRdb's copy keeps in-frame clones and lacks some. The sample records 60,000 to 80,000 clones, about 89% being singletons. CDR1 is SNHLY and CDR2 is FYNNEI in the germline V gene. J lost 3 bases, V lost 6 bases, and 6 bases had no gene match. This CDR3 is 15 amino acids long. This record belongs to a study of technical replicates of blood from four donors. The V and J genes are TRBV2 and TRBJ2-2, with 8 nucleotides matching TRBD1. The TCR originated in a human donor in good health. Some clones in this sample may be carry-over from other donors' samples. What was sequenced was PBMCs. Written as DNA, the CDR3 is TGTGCCAGCAGACAGGGGGGTATGGACACCGGGGAGCTGTTTTTT. Its protein product is CASRQGGMDTGELFF.